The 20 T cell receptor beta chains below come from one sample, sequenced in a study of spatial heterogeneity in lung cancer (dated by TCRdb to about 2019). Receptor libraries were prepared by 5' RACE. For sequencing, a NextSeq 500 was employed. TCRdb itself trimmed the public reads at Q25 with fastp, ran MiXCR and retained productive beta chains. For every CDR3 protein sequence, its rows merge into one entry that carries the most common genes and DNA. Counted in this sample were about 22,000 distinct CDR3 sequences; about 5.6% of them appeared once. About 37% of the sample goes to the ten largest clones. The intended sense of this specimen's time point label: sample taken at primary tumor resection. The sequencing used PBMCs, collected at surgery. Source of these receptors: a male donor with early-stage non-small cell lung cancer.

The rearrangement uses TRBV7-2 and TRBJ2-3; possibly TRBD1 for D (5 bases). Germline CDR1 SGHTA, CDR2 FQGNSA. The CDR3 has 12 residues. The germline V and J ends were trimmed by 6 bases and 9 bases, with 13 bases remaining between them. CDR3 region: CASSWGVGTQYF. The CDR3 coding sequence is TGTGCCAGCAGTTGGGGCGTGGGCACGCAGTATTTT.

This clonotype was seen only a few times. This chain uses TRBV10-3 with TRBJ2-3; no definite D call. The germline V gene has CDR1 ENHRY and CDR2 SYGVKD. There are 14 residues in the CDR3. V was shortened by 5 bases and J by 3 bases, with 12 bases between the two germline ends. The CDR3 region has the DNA TGTGCCATCAGTTCTTCTGGCGGAACAGATACGCAGTATTTT. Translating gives CAISSSGGTDTQYF.

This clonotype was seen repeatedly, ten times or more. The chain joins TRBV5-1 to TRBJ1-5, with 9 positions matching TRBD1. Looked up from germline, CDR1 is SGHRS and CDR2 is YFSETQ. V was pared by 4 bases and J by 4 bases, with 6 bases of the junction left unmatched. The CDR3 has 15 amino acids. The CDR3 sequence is CASSLHGTGNQPQHF. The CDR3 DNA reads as TGCGCCAGCAGCCTACACGGGACAGGGAATCAGCCCCAGCATTTT.

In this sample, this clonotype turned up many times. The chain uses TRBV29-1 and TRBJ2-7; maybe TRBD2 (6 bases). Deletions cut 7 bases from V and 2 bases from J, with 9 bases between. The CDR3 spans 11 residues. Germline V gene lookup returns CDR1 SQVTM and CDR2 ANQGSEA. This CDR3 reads CSAGLTYEQYF. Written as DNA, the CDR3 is TGCAGCGCGGGACTTACCTACGAGCAGTACTTC.

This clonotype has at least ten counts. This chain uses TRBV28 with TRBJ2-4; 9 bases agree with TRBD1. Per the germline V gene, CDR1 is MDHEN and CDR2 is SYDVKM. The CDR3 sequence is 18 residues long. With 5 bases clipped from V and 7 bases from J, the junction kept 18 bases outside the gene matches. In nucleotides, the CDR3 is TGTGCCAGCAGTACAACGACCGGGACAGGGTTCGAGTTCAACATTCAGTACTTC. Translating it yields CASSTTTGTGFEFNIQYF.

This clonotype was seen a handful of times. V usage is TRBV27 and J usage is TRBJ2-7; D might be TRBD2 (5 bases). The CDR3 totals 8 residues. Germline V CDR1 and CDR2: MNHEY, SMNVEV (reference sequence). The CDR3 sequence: CGRYEQYF. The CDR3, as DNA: TGTGGGAGGTACGAGCAGTACTTC.

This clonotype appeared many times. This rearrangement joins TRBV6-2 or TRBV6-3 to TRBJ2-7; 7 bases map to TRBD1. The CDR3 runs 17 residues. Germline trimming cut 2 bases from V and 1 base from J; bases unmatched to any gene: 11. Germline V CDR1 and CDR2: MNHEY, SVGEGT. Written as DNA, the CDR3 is TGTGCCAGCAGTTACGGGGGACAGCCCAGAGGATCCTACGAGCAGTACTTC. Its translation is CASSYGGQPRGSYEQYF.

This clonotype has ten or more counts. The CDR3 region has the DNA TGTGCCAGCAGCCCTAGACTACAAGAGACCCAGTACTTC. It yields the protein CASSPRLQETQYF. The rearrangement links TRBV27 to TRBJ2-5; TRBD2 is a possible D gene (5 bases). In germline, CDR1 is MNHEY, CDR2 SMNVEV (reference sequence). The CDR3 runs to 13 residues. Trimming removed 6 bases at V and 2 bases at J, with 10 bases between.

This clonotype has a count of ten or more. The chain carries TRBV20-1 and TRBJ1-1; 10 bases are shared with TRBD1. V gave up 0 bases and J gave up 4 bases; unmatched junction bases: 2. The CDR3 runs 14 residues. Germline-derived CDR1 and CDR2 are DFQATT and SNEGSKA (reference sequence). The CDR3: CSARETGGRTEAFF. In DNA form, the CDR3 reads TGCAGTGCTAGAGAGACAGGGGGCCGCACTGAAGCTTTCTTT.

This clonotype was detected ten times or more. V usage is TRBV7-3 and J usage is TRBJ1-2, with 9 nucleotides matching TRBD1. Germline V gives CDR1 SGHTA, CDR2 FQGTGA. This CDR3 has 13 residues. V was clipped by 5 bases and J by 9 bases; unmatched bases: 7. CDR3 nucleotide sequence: TGTGCCAGCAGCCCGGGACAGGGTCGGAGCTACACCTTC. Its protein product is CASSPGQGRSYTF.

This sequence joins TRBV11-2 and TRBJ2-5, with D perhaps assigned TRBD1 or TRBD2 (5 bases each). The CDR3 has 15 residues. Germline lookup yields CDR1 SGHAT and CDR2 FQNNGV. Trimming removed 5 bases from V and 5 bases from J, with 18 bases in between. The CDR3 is CASSPLKGRGETQYF. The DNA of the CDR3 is TGTGCCAGCAGCCCCCTTAAGGGGCGCGGGGAGACCCAGTACTTC.

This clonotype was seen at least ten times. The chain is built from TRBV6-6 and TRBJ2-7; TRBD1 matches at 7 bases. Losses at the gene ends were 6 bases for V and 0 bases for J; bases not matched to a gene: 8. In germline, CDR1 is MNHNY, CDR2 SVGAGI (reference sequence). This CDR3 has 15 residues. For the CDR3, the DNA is TGTGCCAGCAGCTATTACAGGGGCAGCTCCTACGAGCAGTACTTC. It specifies CASSYYRGSSYEQYF.

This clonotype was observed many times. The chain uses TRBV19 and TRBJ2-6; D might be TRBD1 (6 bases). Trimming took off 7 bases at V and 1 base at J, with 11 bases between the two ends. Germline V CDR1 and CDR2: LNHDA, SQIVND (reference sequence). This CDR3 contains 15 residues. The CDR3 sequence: CASMQTGSGANVLTF. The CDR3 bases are TGTGCCAGTATGCAAACAGGGTCTGGGGCCAACGTCCTGACTTTC.

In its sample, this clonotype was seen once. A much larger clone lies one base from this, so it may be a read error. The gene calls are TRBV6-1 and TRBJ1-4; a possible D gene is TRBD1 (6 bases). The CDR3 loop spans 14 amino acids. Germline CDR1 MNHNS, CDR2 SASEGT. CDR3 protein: CASCDGQPNEKLFF. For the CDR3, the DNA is TGTGCCAGCTGTGACGGACAGCCGAATGAAAAACTGTTTTTT.

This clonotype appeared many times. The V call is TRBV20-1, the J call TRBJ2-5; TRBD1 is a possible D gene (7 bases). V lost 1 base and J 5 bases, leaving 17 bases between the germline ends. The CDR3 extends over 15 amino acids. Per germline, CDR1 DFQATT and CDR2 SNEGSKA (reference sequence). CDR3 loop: CSARASGGMSETQYF. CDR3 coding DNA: TGCAGTGCTAGAGCCTCAGGGGGGATGAGCGAGACCCAGTACTTC.

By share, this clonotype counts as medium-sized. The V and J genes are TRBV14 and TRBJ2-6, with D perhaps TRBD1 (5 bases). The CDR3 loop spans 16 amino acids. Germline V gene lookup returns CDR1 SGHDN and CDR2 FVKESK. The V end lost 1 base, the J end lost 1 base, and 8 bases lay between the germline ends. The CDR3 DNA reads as TGTGCCAGCAGCCAAGGGGGCTGGTCTGGGGCCAACGTCCTGACTTTC. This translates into CASSQGGWSGANVLTF.

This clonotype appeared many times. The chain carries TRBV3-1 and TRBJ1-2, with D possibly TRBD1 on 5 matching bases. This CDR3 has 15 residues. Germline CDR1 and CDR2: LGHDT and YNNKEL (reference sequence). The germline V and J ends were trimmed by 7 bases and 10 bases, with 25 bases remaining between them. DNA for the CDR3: TGTGCCAGCAACTTTTGGGGCAGAGAAGTGAAGGACTACACCTTC. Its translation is CASNFWGREVKDYTF.

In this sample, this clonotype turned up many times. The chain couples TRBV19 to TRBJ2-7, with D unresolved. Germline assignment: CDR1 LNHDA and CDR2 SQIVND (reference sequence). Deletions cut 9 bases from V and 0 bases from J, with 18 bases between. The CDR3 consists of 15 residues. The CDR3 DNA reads TGTGCCAGCCGACGCGGACCGATGGCCTCCTACGAGCAGTACTTC. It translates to CASRRGPMASYEQYF.

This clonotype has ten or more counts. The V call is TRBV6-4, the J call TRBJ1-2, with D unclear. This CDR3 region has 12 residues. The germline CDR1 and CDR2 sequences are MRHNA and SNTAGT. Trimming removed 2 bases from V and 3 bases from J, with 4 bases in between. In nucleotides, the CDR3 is TGTGCCAGCAGTGACGGGGACTATGGCTACACCTTC. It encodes CASSDGDYGYTF.

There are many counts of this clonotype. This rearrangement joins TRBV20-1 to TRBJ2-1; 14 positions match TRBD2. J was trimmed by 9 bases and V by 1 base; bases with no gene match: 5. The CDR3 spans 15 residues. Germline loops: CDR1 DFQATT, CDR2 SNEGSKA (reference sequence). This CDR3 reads CSARVETSGRAEQFF. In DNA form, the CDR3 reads TGCAGTGCTAGAGTCGAGACTAGCGGGAGGGCTGAGCAGTTCTTC.